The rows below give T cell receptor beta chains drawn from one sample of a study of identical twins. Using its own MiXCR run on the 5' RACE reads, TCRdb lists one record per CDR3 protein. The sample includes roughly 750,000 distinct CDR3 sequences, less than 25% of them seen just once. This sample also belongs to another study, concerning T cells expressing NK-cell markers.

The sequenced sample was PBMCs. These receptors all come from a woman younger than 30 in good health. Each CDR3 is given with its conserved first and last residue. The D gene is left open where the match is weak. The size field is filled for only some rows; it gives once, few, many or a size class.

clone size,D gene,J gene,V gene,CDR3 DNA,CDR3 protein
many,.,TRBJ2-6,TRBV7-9,TGTGCCAGCAGTTTAGCCACTGGGGCCAACGTCCTGACTTTC,CASSLATGANVLTF
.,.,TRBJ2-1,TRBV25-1,TGTGCCAGCAGTGACCTCTCCGCGAGCTCCTACAATGAGCAGTTCTTC,CASSDLSASSYNEQFF
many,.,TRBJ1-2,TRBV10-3,TGTGCCACCGGACAGACTAACTATGGCTACACCTTC,CATGQTNYGYTF
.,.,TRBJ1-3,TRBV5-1,TGCGCCAGCAGCTTGGCTGGGGGAACTGGAAACACCATATATTTT,CASSLAGGTGNTIYF
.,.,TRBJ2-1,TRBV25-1,TGTGCCAGCAGTTTCGCAAGGGACGGAGAGGTTGAGCAGTTCTTC,CASSFARDGEVEQFF
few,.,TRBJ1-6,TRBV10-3,TGTGCCACGCACGACTTCAATTCACCCCTCCACTTT,CATHDFNSPLHF
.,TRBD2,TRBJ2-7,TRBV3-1,TGTGCCAGCAGCTCAAGGGAGGGCCGCTACGAGCAGTACTTC,CASSSREGRYEQYF
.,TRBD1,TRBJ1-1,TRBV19,TGTGCCAGTAGTGGGACAGGGGGCGCTTACGACGCTTTT,CASSGTGGAYDAF
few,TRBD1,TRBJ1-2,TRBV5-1,TGCGCCAGCAGCGTCGAGGGACAGGGGGGCAACTATGGCTACACCTTC,CASSVEGQGGNYGYTF
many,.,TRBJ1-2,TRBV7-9,TGTGCCAGCAGCCTCCACGACAGGACAGAGTCTATTGGCTACACCTTC,CASSLHDRTESIGYTF
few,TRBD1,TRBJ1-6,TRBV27,TGTGCCAGCAGTTTGGAAGGGACAGCGTCAGGCCCCCTCCACTTT,CASSLEGTASGPLHF
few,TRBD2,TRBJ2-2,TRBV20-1,TGCAGTGCTCCGTCGACTAGCCAACCCAACACCGGGGAGCTGTTTTTT,CSAPSTSQPNTGELFF
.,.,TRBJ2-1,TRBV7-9,TGTGCCAGCAGCCGAACCCCTCTAGGGCACAATGAGCAGTTCTTC,CASSRTPLGHNEQFF
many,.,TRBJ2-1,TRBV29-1,TGCAGCGTCTGGGACGCGGTTTTTGGGAGGCAGTTCTTC,CSVWDAVFGRQFF
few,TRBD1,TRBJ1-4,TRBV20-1,TGCAGTGCTGAGACCCTGGACAGGGATTATGGAAAACTGTTTTTT,CSAETLDRDYGKLFF
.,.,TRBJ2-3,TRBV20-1,TGCAGTGCTAGGGGGCAGGGCGGTAGCGATACGCAGTATTTT,CSARGQGGSDTQYF
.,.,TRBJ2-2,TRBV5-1,TGCGCCAGCAGCTTCCTCGGGACACCTAACACCGGGGAGCTGTTTTTT,CASSFLGTPNTGELFF
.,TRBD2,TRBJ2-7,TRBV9,TGTGCCAGCGGAAAGGGAGGGACTAGCTGGAGGGAGCAGTACTTC,CASGKGGTSWREQYF
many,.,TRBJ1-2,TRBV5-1,TGCGCCAGCAGCTTGGAAATCAGCAGCTATGGCTACACCTTC,CASSLEISSYGYTF
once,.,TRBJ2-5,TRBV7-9,TGTGCCAGCAGACCGCCGGGGGAGGAGACCCAGTACTTC,CASRPPGEETQYF
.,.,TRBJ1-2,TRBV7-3,TGTGCCAGCAGGTACACCGGCGGACCCTATGGCTACACCTTC,CASRYTGGPYGYTF
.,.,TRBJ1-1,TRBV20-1,TGCAGTGCTGGACGAGGGAGGGACACTGAAGCTTTCTTT,CSAGRGRDTEAFF
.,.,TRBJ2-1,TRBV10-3,TGTGCCCCACCCTTCGGGGGGCCGCATGAGCAGTTCTTC,CAPPFGGPHEQFF
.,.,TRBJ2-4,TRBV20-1,TGCAGTGCCACGTATGGCATTCAGTACTTC,CSATYGIQYF
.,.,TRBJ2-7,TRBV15,TGTGCCACCAGCGGAAGTCAATCCTACGAGCAGTACTTC,CATSGSQSYEQYF
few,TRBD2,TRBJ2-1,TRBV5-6,TGTGCCAGCAGCTTACCGGGAGGTCGCAATGAGCAGTTCTTC,CASSLPGGRNEQFF
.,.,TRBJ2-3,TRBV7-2,TGTGCCAGCAGCTCGGGCCGGGTGTGGACAGATACGCAGTATTTT,CASSSGRVWTDTQYF
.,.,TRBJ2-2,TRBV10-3,TGTGCCATCAGTGGGGGAACCGGGGCTAGCATCACCGGGGAGCTGTTTTTT,CAISGGTGASITGELFF
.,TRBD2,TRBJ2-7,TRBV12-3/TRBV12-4,TGTGCCATCAGTTTGTCACTAGCGGGTTTACTCCCGTTTGGCGAGCAGTACTTC,CAISLSLAGLLPFGEQYF
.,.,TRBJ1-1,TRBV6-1,TGTGCCAGCCGACCCCAAGACCGGGGAATCACTGAAGCTTTCTTT,CASRPQDRGITEAFF
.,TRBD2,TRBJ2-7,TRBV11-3,TGTGCCAGCAGCTTAGGGGGGACTACGATGTTTGAGCAGTACTTC,CASSLGGTTMFEQYF
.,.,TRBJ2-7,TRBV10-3,TGTGCCATCAGCCCCGTCAATAGCGGCTACGAGCAGTACTTC,CAISPVNSGYEQYF
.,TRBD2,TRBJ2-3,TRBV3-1,TGTGCCAGCAGTTTTCTTATTATGATGGACGGGAGGGAAACAGATACGCAGTATTTT,CASSFLIMMDGRETDTQYF
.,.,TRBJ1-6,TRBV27,TGTCCCAGCAGTTTAAAGGGAAGGCAATCACCCCTCCACTTT,CPSSLKGRQSPLHF
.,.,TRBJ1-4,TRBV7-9,TGTGCCAGCAGCGAAACCGGGCCGTACTATGAAAAACTGTTTTTT,CASSETGPYYEKLFF
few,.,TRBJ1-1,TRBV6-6,TGTGCCAGCAGTTGGGGAGAAGCTGAAGCTTTCTTT,CASSWGEAEAFF
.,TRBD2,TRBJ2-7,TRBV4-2,TGTGCCAGCAGCCAAGGGGGGACTAGCTTCTACGAGCAGTACTTC,CASSQGGTSFYEQYF
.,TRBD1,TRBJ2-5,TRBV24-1,TGTGCCACCAGTGAGACCGGGACAGCCAAAGAGACCCAGTACTTC,CATSETGTAKETQYF
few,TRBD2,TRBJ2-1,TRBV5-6,TGTGCCAGCAGCTTTCCTAGCGGGCAGATGCAGTTCTTC,CASSFPSGQMQFF
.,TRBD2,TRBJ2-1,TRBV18,TGTGCCAGCTCACGAACTGAGGGTAGCGGGGGTAAGCAGTTCTTC,CASSRTEGSGGKQFF
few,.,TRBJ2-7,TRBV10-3,TGTGCCATCAGTAGGGCGAGCTCCTACGAGCAGTACTTC,CAISRASSYEQYF
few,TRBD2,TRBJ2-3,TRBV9,TGTGCCAGCAGACTGACTAGCGAAAACACAGATACGCAGTATTTT,CASRLTSENTDTQYF
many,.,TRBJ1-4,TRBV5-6,TGTGCCAGCAGCTTATTACAGGTTAATGAAAAACTGTTTTTT,CASSLLQVNEKLFF
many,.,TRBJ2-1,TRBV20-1,TGCAGTGCTAGGGGCCCGAGGAATGAGCAGTTCTTC,CSARGPRNEQFF
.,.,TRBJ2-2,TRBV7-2,TGTGCCAGCAGCCGGACGGGACACTCGAACACCGGGGAGCTGTTTTTT,CASSRTGHSNTGELFF
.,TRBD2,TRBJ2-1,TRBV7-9,TGTGCCAGCAGCGCAGGGAGGGGAGAGCAGTTCTTC,CASSAGRGEQFF
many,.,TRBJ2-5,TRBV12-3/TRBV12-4,TGTGCCAGCAGTTTCCCCGCGGGGCGGACCCAGTACTTC,CASSFPAGRTQYF
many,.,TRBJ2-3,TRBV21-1,TGTGCCAGCAGTAAGGGGGCAGATACGCAGTATTTT,CASSKGADTQYF
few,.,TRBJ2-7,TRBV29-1,TGCAGCGTTGAAGGGCCAGGGACCTACGAGCAGTACTTC,CSVEGPGTYEQYF
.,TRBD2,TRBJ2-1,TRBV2,TGTGCCAGCATAAAGGAGCGGGGACGAAGCAATGAGCAGTTCTTC,CASIKERGRSNEQFF